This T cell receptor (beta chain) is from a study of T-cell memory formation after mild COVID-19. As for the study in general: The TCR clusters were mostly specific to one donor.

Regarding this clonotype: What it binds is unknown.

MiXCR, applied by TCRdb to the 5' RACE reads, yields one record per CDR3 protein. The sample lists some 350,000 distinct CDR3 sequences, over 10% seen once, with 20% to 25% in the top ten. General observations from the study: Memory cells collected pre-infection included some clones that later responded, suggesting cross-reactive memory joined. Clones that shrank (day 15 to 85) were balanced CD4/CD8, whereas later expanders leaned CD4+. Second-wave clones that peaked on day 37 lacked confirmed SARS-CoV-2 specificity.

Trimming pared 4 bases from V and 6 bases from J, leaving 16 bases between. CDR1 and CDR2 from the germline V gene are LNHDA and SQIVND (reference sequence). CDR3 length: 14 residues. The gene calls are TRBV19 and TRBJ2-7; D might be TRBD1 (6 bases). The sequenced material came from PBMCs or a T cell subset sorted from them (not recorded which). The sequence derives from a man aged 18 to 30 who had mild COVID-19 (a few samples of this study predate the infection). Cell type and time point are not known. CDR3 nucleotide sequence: TGTGCCAGTAGTACTCCTGGGGACACCGTCGAGCAGTACTTC. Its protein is CASSTPGDTVEQYF. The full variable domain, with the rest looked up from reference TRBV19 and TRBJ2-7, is DGGITQSPKYLFRKEGQNVTLSCEQNLNHDAMYWYRQDPGQGLRLIYYSQIVNDFQKGDIAEGYSVSREKKESFPLTVTSAQKNPTAFYLCASSTPGDTVEQYFGPGTRLTVT.